The present entry profiles one T cell receptor (beta chain) with its context. Its antigen is unidentified. These data belong to a study of shared clonotypes between healthy human individuals. Study-level points and caveats: A generally larger estimated richness was seen in naive subsets than in memory subsets. Sampling involved blood alone; tissue repertoires likely differ. Limitation of the genetic and exposure-history diversity represented came from the few donors.

Methods used by the authors: ImmunoSEQ only sent back junction sequences with no quality scores, so filtering was done differently. Here immunoSEQ multiplex PCR was the method, and the copy in TCRdb shows in-frame clones only, minus some. D and trimming were read from the DNA, whereas the V and J calls and clone size are those reported in that table. The sample lists about 1.5 million clones; around 98% were seen once. The germline gives CDR1 SGHTA, CDR2 FQGNSA. This CDR3 is 13 amino acids long. V dropped 1 base and J dropped 7 bases, with 7 bases sitting between them. The receptor was isolated from a man under 40 in good health. The sample comprised naive CD4+ T cells sorted from blood. As to subset: CD45RA+ positively selected. The chain couples TRBV7-2 to TRBJ2-2; D is undetermined. CDR3 residues: CASSLVGGGELFF. The DNA of the CDR3 is TGTGCCAGCAGCTTAGTGGGTGGCGGGGAGCTGTTTTTT.